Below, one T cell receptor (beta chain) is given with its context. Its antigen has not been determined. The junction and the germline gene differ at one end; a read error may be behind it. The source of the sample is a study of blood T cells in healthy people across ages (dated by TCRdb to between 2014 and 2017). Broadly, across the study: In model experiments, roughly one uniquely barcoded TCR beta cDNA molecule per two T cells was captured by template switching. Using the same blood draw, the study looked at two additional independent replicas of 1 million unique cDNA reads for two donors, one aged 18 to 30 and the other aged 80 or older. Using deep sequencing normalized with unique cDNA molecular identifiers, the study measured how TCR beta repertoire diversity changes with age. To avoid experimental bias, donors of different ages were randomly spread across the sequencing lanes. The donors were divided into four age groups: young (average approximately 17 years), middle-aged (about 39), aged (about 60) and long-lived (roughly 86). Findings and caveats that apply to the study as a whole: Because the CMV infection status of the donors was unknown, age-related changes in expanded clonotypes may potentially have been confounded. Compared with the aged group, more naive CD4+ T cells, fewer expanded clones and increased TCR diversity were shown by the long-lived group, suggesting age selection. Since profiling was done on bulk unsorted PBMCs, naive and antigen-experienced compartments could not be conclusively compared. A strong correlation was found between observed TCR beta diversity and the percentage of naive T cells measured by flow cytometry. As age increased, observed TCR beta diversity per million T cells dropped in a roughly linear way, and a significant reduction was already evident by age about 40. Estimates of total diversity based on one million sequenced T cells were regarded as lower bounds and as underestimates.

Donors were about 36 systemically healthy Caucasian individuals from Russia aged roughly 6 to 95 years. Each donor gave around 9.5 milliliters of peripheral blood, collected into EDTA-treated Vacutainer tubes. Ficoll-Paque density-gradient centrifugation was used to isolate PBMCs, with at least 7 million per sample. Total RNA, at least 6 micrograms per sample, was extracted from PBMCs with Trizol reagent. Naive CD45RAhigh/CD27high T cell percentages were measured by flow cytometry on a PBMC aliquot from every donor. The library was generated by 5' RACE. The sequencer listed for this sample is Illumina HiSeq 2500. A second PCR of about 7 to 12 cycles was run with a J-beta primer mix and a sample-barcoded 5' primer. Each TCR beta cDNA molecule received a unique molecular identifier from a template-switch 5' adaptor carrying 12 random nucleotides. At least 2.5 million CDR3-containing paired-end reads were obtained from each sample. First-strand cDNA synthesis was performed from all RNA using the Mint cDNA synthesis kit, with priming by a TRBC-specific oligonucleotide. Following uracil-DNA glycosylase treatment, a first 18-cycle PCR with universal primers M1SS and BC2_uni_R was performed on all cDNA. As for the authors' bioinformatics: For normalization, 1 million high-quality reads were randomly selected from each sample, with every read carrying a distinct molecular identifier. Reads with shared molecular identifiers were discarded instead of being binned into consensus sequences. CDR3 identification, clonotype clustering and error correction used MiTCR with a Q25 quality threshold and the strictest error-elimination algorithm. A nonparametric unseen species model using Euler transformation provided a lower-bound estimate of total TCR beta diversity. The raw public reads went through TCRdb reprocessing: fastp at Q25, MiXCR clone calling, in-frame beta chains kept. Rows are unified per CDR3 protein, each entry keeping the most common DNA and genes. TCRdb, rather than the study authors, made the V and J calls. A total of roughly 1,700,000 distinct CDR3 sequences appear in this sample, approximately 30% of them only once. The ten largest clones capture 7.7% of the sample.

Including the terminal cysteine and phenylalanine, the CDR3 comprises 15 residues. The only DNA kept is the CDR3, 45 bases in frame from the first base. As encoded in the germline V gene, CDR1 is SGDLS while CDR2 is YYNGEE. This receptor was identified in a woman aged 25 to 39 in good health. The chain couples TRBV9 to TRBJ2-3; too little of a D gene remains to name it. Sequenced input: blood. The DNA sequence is TGTGCCAGCAGCGTAGCTTCCCTCTTCACAGATACGCTGTATTTT. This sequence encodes CASSVASLFTDTLYF.